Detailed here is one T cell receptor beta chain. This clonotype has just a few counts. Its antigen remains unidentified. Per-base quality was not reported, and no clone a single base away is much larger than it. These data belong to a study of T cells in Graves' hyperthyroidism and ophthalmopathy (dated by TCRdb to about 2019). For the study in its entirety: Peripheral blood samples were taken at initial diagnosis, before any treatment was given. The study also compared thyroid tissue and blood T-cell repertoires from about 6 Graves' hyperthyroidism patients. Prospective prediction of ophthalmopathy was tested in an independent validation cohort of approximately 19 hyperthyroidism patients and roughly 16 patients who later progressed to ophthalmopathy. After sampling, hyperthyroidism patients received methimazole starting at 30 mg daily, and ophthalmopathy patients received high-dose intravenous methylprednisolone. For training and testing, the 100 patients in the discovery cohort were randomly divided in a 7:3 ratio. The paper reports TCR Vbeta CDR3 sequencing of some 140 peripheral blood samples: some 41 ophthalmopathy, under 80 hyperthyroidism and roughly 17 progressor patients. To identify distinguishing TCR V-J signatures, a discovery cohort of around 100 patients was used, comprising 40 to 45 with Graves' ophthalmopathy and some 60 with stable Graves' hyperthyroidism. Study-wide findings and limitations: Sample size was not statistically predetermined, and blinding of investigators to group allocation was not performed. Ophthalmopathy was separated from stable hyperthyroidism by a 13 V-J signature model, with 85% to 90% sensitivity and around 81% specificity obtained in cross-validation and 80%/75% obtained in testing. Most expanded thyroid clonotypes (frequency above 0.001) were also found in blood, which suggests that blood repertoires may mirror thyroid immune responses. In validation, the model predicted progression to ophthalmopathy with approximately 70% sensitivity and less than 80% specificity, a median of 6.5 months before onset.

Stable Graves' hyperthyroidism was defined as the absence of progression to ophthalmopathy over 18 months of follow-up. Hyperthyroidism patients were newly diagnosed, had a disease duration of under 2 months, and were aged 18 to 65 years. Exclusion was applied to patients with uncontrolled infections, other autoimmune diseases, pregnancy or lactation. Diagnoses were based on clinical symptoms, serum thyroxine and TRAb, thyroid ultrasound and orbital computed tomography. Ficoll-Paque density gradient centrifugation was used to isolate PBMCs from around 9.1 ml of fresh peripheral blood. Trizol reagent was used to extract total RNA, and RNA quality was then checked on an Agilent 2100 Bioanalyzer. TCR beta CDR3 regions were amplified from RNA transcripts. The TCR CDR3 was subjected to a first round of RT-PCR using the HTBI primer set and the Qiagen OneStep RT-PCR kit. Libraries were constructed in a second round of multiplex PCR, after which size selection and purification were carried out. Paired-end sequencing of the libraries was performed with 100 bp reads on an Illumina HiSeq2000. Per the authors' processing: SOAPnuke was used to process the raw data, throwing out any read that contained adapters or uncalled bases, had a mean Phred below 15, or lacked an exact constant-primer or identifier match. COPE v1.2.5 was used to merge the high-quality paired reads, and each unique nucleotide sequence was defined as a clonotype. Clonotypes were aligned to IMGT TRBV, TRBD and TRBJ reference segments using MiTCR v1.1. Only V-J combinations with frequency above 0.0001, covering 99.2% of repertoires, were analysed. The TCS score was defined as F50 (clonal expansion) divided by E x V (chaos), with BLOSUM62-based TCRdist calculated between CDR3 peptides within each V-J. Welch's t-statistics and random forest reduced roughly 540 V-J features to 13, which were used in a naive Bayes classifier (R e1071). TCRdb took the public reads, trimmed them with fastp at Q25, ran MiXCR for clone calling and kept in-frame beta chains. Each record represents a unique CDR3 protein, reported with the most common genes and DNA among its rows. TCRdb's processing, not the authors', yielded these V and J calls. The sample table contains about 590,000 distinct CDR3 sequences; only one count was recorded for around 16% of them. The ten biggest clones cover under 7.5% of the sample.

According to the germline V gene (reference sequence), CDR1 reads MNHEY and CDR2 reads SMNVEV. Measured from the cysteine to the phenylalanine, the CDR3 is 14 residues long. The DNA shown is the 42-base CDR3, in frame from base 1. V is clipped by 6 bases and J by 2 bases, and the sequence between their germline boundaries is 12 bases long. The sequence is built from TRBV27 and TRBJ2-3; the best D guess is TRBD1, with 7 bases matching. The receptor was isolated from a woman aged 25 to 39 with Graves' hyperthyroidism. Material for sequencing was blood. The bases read TGTGCCAGCAGGGCGGGACAGTTCACAGATACGCAGTATTTT. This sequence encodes CASRAGQFTDTQYF.